This TCR beta chain was recorded in a study of beta chain features in type 1 diabetes. Regarding the study as a whole: All four CD4+ subsets of Type 1 diabetes patients contained TCRB CDR3s that were moderately but significantly shorter.

Trimming pared 6 bases from V and 6 bases from J, leaving 10 bases between. The CDR3 extends over 12 amino acids. CDR1 and CDR2 from the germline V gene are MNHEY and SMNVEV (reference sequence). What was sequenced were expressed TCRB transcripts, since all of the isolated RNA had been reverse transcribed. Approximately 3.5 million reads per sample were averaged for naive, central memory and regulatory samples. The data were produced by immunoSEQ multiplex PCR, yet TCRdb's version contains in-frame clones alone and is incomplete. The sample has hundreds of thousands of clones; over 12% are singletons. Remarks on this clone: The antigen is undetermined.

Sequencing input: naive CD4+ T cells from blood. The source of this sequence is a man between 18 and 29 years old with type 1 diabetes. The V gene is TRBV27, the J gene TRBJ2-3, with D unclear. The chain's CDR3 is CASRSLGDTQYF. CDR3 bases: TGTGCCAGCAGGAGCCTCGGGGATACGCAGTATTTT.